This T cell receptor beta chain was recorded in a study of CXCR4 blockade with PD-1 therapy in pancreatic cancer. Study-wide findings and caveats: Tumors were clonally expanded, mean around 0.14 versus 0.05 in healthy blood. Clone frequency correlated with its number of distinct nucleotide rearrangements. Only TCRbeta chains were sequenced here.

Sequenced by immunoSEQ multiplex PCR; TCRdb stores in-frame clones only, minus some. The repertoire holds about 5,100 clones, with about 50% as singletons. Patients who provided the archived tumor blocks had not received neoadjuvant therapy before surgery. On this clone itself: Its matching antigen is unknown.

Germline CDR1 and CDR2: MNHGY and SAAAGT. This CDR3 has 18 residues. Trimming shortened V by 0 bases and J by 7 bases, and 21 bases separated the two germline ends. This chain joins TRBV6-8 and TRBJ1-4; possible D gene TRBD1, 5 bases. The origin of this receptor is a human donor with pancreatic ductal adenocarcinoma. Sequences were obtained from tumor tissue. CDR3 loop: CASSYSSPGGTALEKLFF. For the CDR3, the DNA is TGTGCCAGCAGTTACTCGAGCCCCGGGGGGACGGCCCTTGAAAAACTGTTTTTT.